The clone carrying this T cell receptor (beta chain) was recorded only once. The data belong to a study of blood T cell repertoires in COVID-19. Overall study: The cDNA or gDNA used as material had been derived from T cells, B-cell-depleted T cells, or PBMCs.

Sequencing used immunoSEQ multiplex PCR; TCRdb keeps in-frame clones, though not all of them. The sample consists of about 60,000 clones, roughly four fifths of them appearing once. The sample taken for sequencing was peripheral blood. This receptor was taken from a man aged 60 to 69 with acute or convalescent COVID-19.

The CDR3 DNA is TGTGCCACCAGTGAACCGGGACACCCCAATGAGCAGTTCTTC. Translating it yields CATSEPGHPNEQFF. The chain is built from TRBV24-1 and TRBJ2-1, with a weak D call TRBD1 (6 bases). Germline CDR1 and CDR2: KGHDR and SFDVKD. V shed 4 bases and J shed 6 bases, with 12 bases lying between them. CDR3 length equals 14 residues.